These T cell receptor beta chains were read from a single sample in a study of CD8 T cells in Susac syndrome. TCRdb called the immunoSEQ multiplex PCR reads again in MiXCR, with one record for every CDR3 protein. The table shows some 26,000 distinct CDR3 sequences, with about 94% occurring only once. Sequencing was carried out using CD8+ T cells from PBMCs. All receptors come from a human donor with Susac syndrome. Both conserved end residues are part of each CDR3. D genes are given only for firm matches. Expanded clones get a size class; other rows say once, few or many, or leave the size out.

>-|TRBV25-1|TRBD2|TRBJ2-5
TGTGCCAGCAGTGAAAGGCGACTAGCGGTCCAAGAGACCCAGTACTTC
CASSERRLAVQETQYF
>-|TRBV13|-|TRBJ1-1
TGTGCCAGCAGCGTGCAGGGCGTGGGGATGAACACTGAAGCTTTCTTT
CASSVQGVGMNTEAFF
>-|TRBV4-3|TRBD1|TRBJ1-1
TGCGCCAGCAGCCGAGGGACAGGGAGATTGAACACTGAAGCTTTCTTT
CASSRGTGRLNTEAFF
>-|TRBV7-9|-|TRBJ2-1
TGTGCCAGCAGCTCCGAGACCTTTTACAATGAGCAGTTCTTC
CASSSETFYNEQFF
>-|TRBV4-2|-|TRBJ2-7
TGTGCCAGCAGCCAAGATTGGGGTTACGAGCAGTACTTC
CASSQDWGYEQYF
>-|TRBV19|TRBD1|TRBJ1-5
TGTGCCAGTAGTATGGACCGGGACAGGGGATTTCGTCTACGGCCCCAGCATTTT
CASSMDRDRGFRLRPQHF
>once|TRBV11-1|-|TRBJ2-3
TGTGCCAGCAGCTTTTCAGGAGGGGGCGCGGAAGATACGCAGTATTTT
CASSFSGGGAEDTQYF
>-|TRBV6-5|-|TRBJ2-7
TGTGCCAGCAGTTACTCAACCTACGAGCAGTACTTC
CASSYSTYEQYF
>-|TRBV7-9|TRBD1|TRBJ1-2
TGTGCCAGCAGCCCTTCGGGACAGGGCCCTAACTATGGCTACACCTTC
CASSPSGQGPNYGYTF
>-|TRBV11-2|TRBD1|TRBJ2-1
TGTGCCAGCAGCGGATATCGGGCCCGGGACAGGCCTTACAATGAGCAGTTCTTC
CASSGYRARDRPYNEQFF
>-|TRBV20-1|-|TRBJ2-2
TGCAGTGCTATGAGTGTCGGGGAGCTGTTTTTT
CSAMSVGELFF
>once|TRBV28|TRBD1|TRBJ2-7
TGTGCCGGTGGGACAGGGGGCTACGAGCAGTACTTC
CAGGTGGYEQYF
>-|TRBV12-3/TRBV12-4|TRBD1|TRBJ2-1
TGTGCCACCCTACAGGGGGATAACAATGAGCAGTTCTTC
CATLQGDNNEQFF
>-|TRBV9|-|TRBJ2-3
TGTGCCAGCAGCGTAGGCCAGATAAGCACAGATACGCAGTATTTT
CASSVGQISTDTQYF
>-|TRBV28|TRBD1|TRBJ2-7
TGTGCCAGCAGTCCGCGCGGACAGGGATTATGGGAGCAGTACTTC
CASSPRGQGLWEQYF
>-|TRBV2|-|TRBJ2-3
TGTGCCAGCAGCGGGTCAGTAGCCGGGAACACAGATACGCAGTATTTT
CASSGSVAGNTDTQYF
>-|TRBV15|-|TRBJ2-3
TGTGCCACCAGCGGGCGACAGGAAACAGATACGCAGTATTTT
CATSGRQETDTQYF
>-|TRBV12-3/TRBV12-4|-|TRBJ1-3
TGTGCCAGCAGTTTGGACTATGGTGGAAACACCATATATTTT
CASSLDYGGNTIYF
>-|TRBV6-5|-|TRBJ1-1
TGTGCCAGCAGTTACTCGGGGGCAGCGAACACTGAAGCTTTCTTT
CASSYSGAANTEAFF
>-|TRBV28|TRBD1|TRBJ2-7
TGTGCCAGCCATACCGGGACAGGGTCCTACGAGCAGTACTTC
CASHTGTGSYEQYF
>-|TRBV6-6|-|TRBJ2-1
TGTGCCAGCAACCACGGCTACTCTTACAATGAGCAGTTCTTC
CASNHGYSYNEQFF
>-|TRBV6-5|-|TRBJ1-1
TGTGCCAGCAGTTATTCGGAATCCGCTGAAGCTTTCTTT
CASSYSESAEAFF
>-|TRBV20-1|-|TRBJ2-1
TGCAGTGCCCCCCAGGGGACCGACTACAATGAGCAGTTCTTC
CSAPQGTDYNEQFF
>-|TRBV6-5|-|TRBJ1-1
TGTGCCAGCAGCTTACTTGGACCCGCTGAAGCTTTCTTT
CASSLLGPAEAFF
>-|TRBV19|TRBD1|TRBJ2-7
TGTGCCAGGCGGACAGGGGACTACGAGCAGTACTTC
CARRTGDYEQYF
>-|TRBV4-1|-|TRBJ2-3
TGCGCCAGCAGCCAAGAGAGAGCACCAAGCACAGATACGCAGTATTTT
CASSQERAPSTDTQYF
>-|TRBV25-1|-|TRBJ1-1
TGTGCCAGCAGTAGCTCCGGCAGGAGCTCTGAAGCTTTCTTT
CASSSSGRSSEAFF
>-|TRBV29-1|-|TRBJ1-5
TGCAGCGTGGGGGGGAATCAGCCCCAGCATTTT
CSVGGNQPQHF
>-|TRBV14|-|TRBJ1-5
TGTGCCAGCAGCCAAAGGCGAGAGGACGGCTATCAGCCCCAGCATTTT
CASSQRREDGYQPQHF
>-|TRBV20-1|-|TRBJ2-7
TGCAGTGCTAGAGATCGCGCCAAACCCCCTTCCTACGAGCAGTACTTC
CSARDRAKPPSYEQYF
>-|TRBV10-3|-|TRBJ1-2
TGTGCCATCAGTGCGGGGGAATACTATGGCTACACCTTC
CAISAGEYYGYTF
>-|TRBV6-5|-|TRBJ1-2
TGTGCCAGCAGTTACTCTGACTCTCTAAGGCTCTATGGCTACACCTTC
CASSYSDSLRLYGYTF
>-|TRBV7-9|TRBD1|TRBJ1-2
TGTGCCAGCAGCTTAGCGTACGGACAGGGAGGCTATGGCTACACCTTC
CASSLAYGQGGYGYTF
>-|TRBV7-9|-|TRBJ2-1
TGTGCCAGCAGCTTATTCTTGAGCTCCTACAATGAGCAGTTCTTC
CASSLFLSSYNEQFF
>-|TRBV5-1|-|TRBJ2-2
TGCGCCAGCAGCTTAGAAGGGGCCAACACCGGGGAGCTGTTTTTT
CASSLEGANTGELFF
>-|TRBV11-2|-|TRBJ2-7
TGTGCCAGCAGCTTTAAGGTCAACTCCTACGAGCAGTACTTC
CASSFKVNSYEQYF
>-|TRBV7-9|-|TRBJ2-1
TGTGCCAGCAGCTCCAGTGCCCTGGAGCAGTTCTTC
CASSSSALEQFF
>-|TRBV9|-|TRBJ2-2
TGTGCCAGCACCCCCTCCAACACCGGGGAGCTGTTTTTT
CASTPSNTGELFF
>-|TRBV27|TRBD2|TRBJ2-7
TGTGCCAGCAGTTTACTAGCGGGTACCTACGAGCAGTACTTC
CASSLLAGTYEQYF
>-|TRBV9|-|TRBJ1-2
TGTGCCAGCAGCGTAGGGAGGGGCGGATATGGCTACACCTTC
CASSVGRGGYGYTF
>-|TRBV28|TRBD1|TRBJ1-1
TGTGCCAGCAGTCCCAGGGGGGAGGGTCTCGGGTACACTGAAGCTTTCTTT
CASSPRGEGLGYTEAFF
>-|TRBV5-6|-|TRBJ1-1
TGTGCCAGCAGCTTGGCAGAGGGGAGAACTGAAGCTTTCTTT
CASSLAEGRTEAFF
>-|TRBV3-1|-|TRBJ2-1
TGTGCCAGCAGCCAAGGGGATGACCTAGACCAGTTCTTC
CASSQGDDLDQFF
>-|TRBV3-1|-|TRBJ2-3
TGTGCCAGCAGCCGGGAATGTCCCATTTGTCATCAAGATACGCAGTATTTT
CASSRECPICHQDTQYF
>once|TRBV6-2/TRBV6-3|-|TRBJ1-2
TGTGCCAGCAGACTCGTGGGACTGACGTATGGCTACACCTTC
CASRLVGLTYGYTF
>-|TRBV11-1|TRBD1|TRBJ2-5
TGTGCCAGCAGCTTCCCATTCGGACAGGGAGAGACCCAGTACTTC
CASSFPFGQGETQYF
>-|TRBV6-5|-|TRBJ2-5
TGTGCCAGCAGTCTGGCCGGGATCCAAGAGACCCAGTACTTC
CASSLAGIQETQYF
>-|TRBV11-3|-|TRBJ2-2
TGTGCCAGCAGCTTAGACAGGGGTTACACCGGGGAGCTGTTTTTT
CASSLDRGYTGELFF
>-|TRBV7-3|-|TRBJ2-1
TGTGCCAGCAGCCAGTGGGGGGACCTGTACAATGAGCAGTTCTTC
CASSQWGDLYNEQFF
>-|TRBV2|TRBD2|TRBJ2-3
TGTGCCAGCAGTAGACTAGCGGGACTCACAGATACGCAGTATTTT
CASSRLAGLTDTQYF
>-|TRBV6-2/TRBV6-3|-|TRBJ2-3
TGTGCCAGCAGTTACAGGACCCCCGGCACAGATACGCAGTATTTT
CASSYRTPGTDTQYF
>-|TRBV5-4|-|TRBJ1-1
TGTGCCAGCAGCTTGGAGTGGGGGACTGAAGCTTTCTTT
CASSLEWGTEAFF
>-|TRBV29-1|TRBD1|TRBJ2-7
TGCAGCGTTGAGCTCGCTCGGACAGGGGACACCTACGAGCAGTACTTC
CSVELARTGDTYEQYF